The 29 T cell receptor beta chains below all came from one sample that was sequenced in a study of control samples from healthy donors and cancer patients (dated by TCRdb to 2020 to 2022). Libraries were built with the immunoSEQ multiplex PCR assay. Here the immuneACCESS table is served through TCRdb, limited to in-frame sequences with V and J called. Missing clones are a known gap in these copies; in checked studies unresolved V genes cover under half, and the rest lacks a known reason. A total of 100,000 to 150,000 clones appear in this sample, approximately 90% of them only once. The ten largest clones add up to around 8.1% of the sample. Sequencing was carried out using blood. The origin of the receptors is a man younger than 35 in good health.

The chain combines TRBV5-1 with TRBJ2-5, with TRBD2 matching over 11 bases. Trimming removed 5 bases from V and 0 bases from J; junction bases left unmatched: 12. The V gene's germline CDR1 is SGHRS and CDR2 YFSETQ. This CDR3 is built from 18 residues. The CDR3 DNA sequence: TGCGCCAGCAGGCTCGGCACTAGCGGGGGCCGGTACCAAGAGACCCAGTACTTC. As protein: CASRLGTSGGRYQETQYF.

In nucleotides, the CDR3 is TGTGCCAGCAGCTTAAGGACCCTCGCCGGAGAGACCCAGTACTTC. Translated: CASSLRTLAGETQYF. The chain has TRBV7-9 and TRBJ2-5; D is uncertain. With 2 bases removed from V and 4 bases from J, the gap between germline ends came to 14 bases. The CDR3 extends over 15 amino acids. Germline V lookup: CDR1 SEHNR, CDR2 FQNEAQ (reference sequence). Drawing the rest from reference TRBV7-9 and TRBJ2-5, the complete variable domain is DTGVSQNPRHKITKRGQNVTFRCDPISEHNRLYWYRQTLGQGPEFLTYFQNEAQLEKSRLLSDRFSAERPKGSFSTLEIQRTEQGDSAMYLCASSLRTLAGETQYFGPGTRLLVL.

The chain is built from TRBV3-1 (or the pseudogene TRBV3-2) and TRBJ2-2, with D unclear. From germline, CDR1 is LGHDT and CDR2 YNNKEL (reference sequence). Trimming left V 4 bases short and J 2 bases short, with 17 bases between. CDR3 length: 17 residues. The CDR3 protein is CASSRTIGPSNTGELFF. CDR3 DNA: TGTGCCAGCAGCCGAACAATAGGGCCCTCTAACACCGGGGAGCTGTTTTTT.

The chain uses TRBV4-1 and TRBJ2-2; the D is unclear. With 4 bases removed from V and 0 bases from J, the gap between germline ends came to 15 bases. Germline V gene lookup returns CDR1 MGHRA and CDR2 YSYEKL. This CDR3 contains 17 residues. CDR3 DNA: TGCGCCAGCAGCCCATGGGTAAGAGCAGCGAACACCGGGGAGCTGTTTTTT. Translation gives CASSPWVRAANTGELFF.

CDR3 nucleotide sequence: TGTGCCAGCAGCTTAACGGGAGGGATGGAGACCCAGTACTTC. This codes for CASSLTGGMETQYF. This rearrangement joins TRBV7-9 to TRBJ2-5, with 8 bases aligning to TRBD2. Trimming removed 2 bases from V and 5 bases from J; junction bases left unmatched: 4. The germline V gene encodes CDR1 SEHNR and CDR2 FQNEAQ (reference sequence). CDR3 length: 14 residues.

J is TRBJ1-3 and V is TRBV13; unclear D gene. From germline, CDR1 is PRHDT and CDR2 FYEKMQ (reference sequence). The CDR3 sequence is 14 residues long. Trimming took off 0 bases at V and 9 bases at J, with 12 bases between the two ends. The CDR3 bases are TGTGCCAGCAGCTTAGGGCTACTCGCCGCCACCATATATTTT. It yields the protein CASSLGLLAATIYF.

The chain carries TRBV29-1 and TRBJ1-2; D gene ambiguous. There are 11 residues in the CDR3. Trimming cost V 7 bases and J 4 bases, with 10 bases left between them. CDR1 is SQVTM, CDR2 ANQGSEA, per germline. The CDR3 region has the DNA TGCAGCGGGGAATCAGGCTATGGCTACACCTTC. As protein: CSGESGYGYTF.

The chain uses TRBV10-3 and TRBJ1-2; D gene unclear. Germline V gene lookup returns CDR1 ENHRY and CDR2 SYGVKD. Trimming shortened V by 4 bases and J by 4 bases, and 7 bases separated the two germline ends. The CDR3 covers 12 residues. The CDR3 loop reads CAISVTGYGYTF. In nucleotides, the CDR3 is TGTGCCATCAGTGTCACGGGCTATGGCTACACCTTC.

This chain connects TRBV9 to TRBJ2-3, with D maybe TRBD2 (5 bases). The CDR3 totals 16 residues. The germline V and J ends were trimmed by 6 bases and 2 bases, with 19 bases remaining between them. Germline V gene data show CDR1 as SGDLS and CDR2 as YYNGEE. CDR3 region: CASNRKLGLDTDTQYF. For the CDR3, the DNA is TGTGCCAGCAACCGAAAACTAGGATTGGACACAGATACGCAGTATTTT.

The gene calls are TRBV7-9 and TRBJ1-2; 8 bases align to TRBD1. V lost 4 bases to trimming and J lost 5 bases; unmatched junction nucleotides: 9. Per the germline V gene, CDR1 is SEHNR and CDR2 is FQNEAQ (reference sequence). The length of the CDR3 is 15 residues. CDR3 coding DNA: TGTGCCAGCAGCTCACTGACAGGGGAACCTTATGGCTACACCTTC. It is translated as CASSSLTGEPYGYTF.

This chain links TRBV27 with TRBJ2-3, with 13 bases that match TRBD2. Trimming removed 6 bases from V and 5 bases from J; junction bases left unmatched: 14. Germline lookup yields CDR1 MNHEY and CDR2 SMNVEV (reference sequence). CDR3 length: 18 amino acids. The CDR3 loop is CASRPIGLAGADGDTQYF. In nucleotides, the CDR3 is TGTGCCAGCAGACCAATCGGACTAGCGGGGGCGGACGGAGATACGCAGTATTTT.

The V call is TRBV27, the J call TRBJ1-2, with 8 bases lining up with TRBD1. Germline V gene sequence: CDR1 MNHEY, CDR2 SMNVEV (reference sequence). CDR3 length equals 15 residues. V shed 2 bases and J 3 bases; nucleotides not matched to a gene: 5. The CDR3 loop reads CASSLAGGDDYGYTF. The CDR3 DNA sequence: TGTGCCAGCAGTTTAGCAGGGGGCGATGACTATGGCTACACCTTC.

V gene TRBV27 combines with J gene TRBJ1-5; no reliable D call. Germline values: CDR1 MNHEY, CDR2 SMNVEV (reference sequence). CDR3 length: 13 residues. Trimming took 1 base from V and 0 from J, leaving 1 base between them. The CDR3 reads CASSLFSNQPQHF. CDR3 DNA: TGTGCCAGCAGTTTATTTAGCAATCAGCCCCAGCATTTT.

The chain employs TRBV7-3 and TRBJ1-6; D remains ambiguous. The length of the CDR3 is 13 residues. V was shortened by 3 bases and J by 7 bases, with 7 bases between the two germline ends. Germline-derived CDR1 and CDR2 are SGHTA and FQGTGA. CDR3 loop: CASSLDLNSPLHF. CDR3 nucleotides: TGTGCCAGCAGCTTGGACTTGAATTCACCCCTCCACTTT.

The chain has TRBV12-3 or TRBV12-4 and TRBJ1-1; D not certain. The CDR3 is 12 residues long. V lost 7 bases, J lost 4 bases, and 10 bases lay in between. The DNA for the CDR3 is TGTGCCAGCAAATGGGCGAGCACTGAAGCTTTCTTT. Its protein product is CASKWASTEAFF.

The chain recombines TRBV5-1 with TRBJ1-5; D unresolved. V lost 0 bases, J lost 5 bases, and 9 bases lay in between. The CDR3 totals 14 residues. From germline, CDR1 is SGHRS and CDR2 YFSETQ. The CDR3 sequence is CASSLDREDQPQHF. CDR3 bases: TGCGCCAGCAGCTTGGACAGAGAGGATCAGCCCCAGCATTTT.

This chain connects TRBV27 to TRBJ1-2; D remains ambiguous. From germline, CDR1 is MNHEY and CDR2 SMNVEV (reference sequence). The CDR3 has 13 residues. V lost 6 bases to trimming and J lost 1 base, with 9 bases between them. The CDR3 loop is CASRGNNNYGYTF. The CDR3 bases are TGTGCCAGCAGAGGCAATAATAACTATGGCTACACCTTC.

The chain is built from TRBV6-5 and TRBJ2-5, with TRBD1 matching 9 bases. After removal of 5 bases from V and 4 bases from J, the junction contained 2 bases not matched to a gene. The germline V gene has CDR1 MNHEY and CDR2 SVGAGI. The CDR3 has 13 residues. The CDR3 protein is CASSKDRGETQYF. CDR3 coding DNA: TGTGCCAGCAGTAAGGACAGGGGAGAGACCCAGTACTTC.

The chain joins TRBV11-2 to TRBJ1-4; 7 positions match TRBD1. The CDR3 spans 17 residues. V gave up 5 bases and J gave up 0 bases; unmatched junction bases: 9. Germline V gene sequence: CDR1 SGHAT, CDR2 FQNNGV. This CDR3 reads CASSHPGTAATNEKLFF. The CDR3 DNA follows: TGTGCCAGCAGCCACCCCGGGACAGCAGCAACTAATGAAAAACTGTTTTTT.

This chain uses TRBV3-1 (or the pseudogene TRBV3-2) with TRBJ2-3; perhaps TRBD2 as D (6 bases). The CDR3 contains 18 residues. V gave up 1 base and J gave up 8 bases, with 25 bases separating them. The germline V gene encodes CDR1 LGHDT and CDR2 YNNKEL (reference sequence). The CDR3 nucleotides read TGTGCCAGCAGCCAAGCAGGTTCAAGCGGGCCAAACCAAGGTACGCAGTATTTT. Protein product: CASSQAGSSGPNQGTQYF.

The chain joins TRBV30 to TRBJ1-2; the D gene is possibly TRBD1 (5 bases). In germline, CDR1 is GTSNPN, CDR2 SVGIG (reference sequence). The length of the CDR3 is 12 residues. V gave up 5 bases and J gave up 4 bases, with 11 bases separating them. DNA of the CDR3: TGTGCCTGGTCAGGGACCCGCTATGGCTACACCTTC. Its translation is CAWSGTRYGYTF.

The chain has TRBV2 and TRBJ2-5; TRBD1 matches at 9 bases. CDR3 size: 14 residues. The germline gives CDR1 SNHLY, CDR2 FYNNEI. Germline trimming cut 6 bases from V and 4 bases from J; bases unmatched to any gene: 6. The chain's CDR3 is CASRDRGSRETQYF. For the CDR3, the DNA is TGTGCCAGCAGGGACAGGGGAAGTCGAGAGACCCAGTACTTC.

The CDR3 protein is CASSYSGRGHGYTF. The CDR3 nucleotides are TGTGCCAGCAGTTACTCCGGCAGGGGCCATGGCTACACCTTC. The chain recombines TRBV6-5 with TRBJ1-2; TRBD1 is a possible D gene (6 bases). The germline CDR1 and CDR2 sequences are MNHEY and SVGAGI. The CDR3 contains 14 residues. Deletions cut 0 bases from V and 6 bases from J, with 11 bases between.

The CDR3 spells CASSRLDRLFTEAFF. CDR3 sequence (DNA): TGCGCCAGCAGCCGACTAGACAGATTGTTCACTGAAGCTTTCTTT. This chain connects TRBV4-1 to TRBJ1-1; perhaps TRBD1 as D (5 bases). The CDR3 has 15 residues. Trimming left V 4 bases short and J 4 bases short, with 16 bases between. CDR1 and CDR2 (germline): MGHRA, YSYEKL.

The chain is built from TRBV12-5 and TRBJ1-2; D gene ambiguous. V gave up 0 bases and J gave up 0 bases, with 14 bases separating them. The CDR3 is 17 residues long. Germline V gene sequence: CDR1 LGHNT, CDR2 FRNRAP. The DNA for the CDR3 is TGTGCTAGTGGTTTGGTATTGGCCCTGGCGGCTAACTATGGCTACACCTTC. It encodes CASGLVLALAANYGYTF.

This sequence joins TRBV7-9 and TRBJ1-3, with D hard to call. The ends were cut back, 2 bases at V and 0 bases at J, with 20 bases in the middle. The CDR3 is 19 residues long. Per the germline V gene, CDR1 is SEHNR and CDR2 is FQNEAQ (reference sequence). Here the CDR3 DNA reads TGTGCCAGCAGCTTACCCCCCTTGCAGAAACTCCTCTCTGGAAACACCATATATTTT. It codes for CASSLPPLQKLLSGNTIYF. Together with reference TRBV7-9 and TRBJ1-3, the CDR3 gives the full variable domain: DTGVSQNPRHKITKRGQNVTFRCDPISEHNRLYWYRQTLGQGPEFLTYFQNEAQLEKSRLLSDRFSAERPKGSFSTLEIQRTEQGDSAMYLCASSLPPLQKLLSGNTIYFGEGSWLTVV.

The chain employs TRBV6-5 and TRBJ1-2; D perhaps matches TRBD1 (5 bases). Trimming removed 6 bases from V and 1 base from J, with 9 bases in between. The CDR3 runs 13 residues. CDR1 is MNHEY and CDR2 is SVGAGI in the germline V gene. CDR3 nucleotide sequence: TGTGCCAGCAGGGGGGACCTTAACTATGGCTACACCTTC. Translated, it gives CASRGDLNYGYTF.

This chain connects TRBV12-5 to TRBJ1-1; D not certain. V was cut by 6 bases and J by 0 bases, with 14 bases left in between. The CDR3 runs to 15 residues. Germline V lookup: CDR1 LGHNT, CDR2 FRNRAP. CDR3 in amino acids: CASGPLLTVNTEAFF. The CDR3 nucleotides are TGTGCTAGTGGACCCCTTTTGACCGTGAACACTGAAGCTTTCTTT.

CDR3 residues: CASSLGTGGSTEAFF. In nucleotides, the CDR3 is TGTGCCAGCAGCTTGGGGACAGGCGGAAGCACTGAAGCTTTCTTT. The rearrangement joins TRBV13 to TRBJ1-1; 8 bases fit TRBD1. Per germline, CDR1 PRHDT and CDR2 FYEKMQ (reference sequence). The CDR3 loop spans 15 amino acids. Germline trimming cut 3 bases from V and 4 bases from J; bases unmatched to any gene: 7.